The clone carrying this TCR beta chain was counted a single time. The antigen is unknown. This record comes from a study of T cell responses to AZD1222 COVID-19 vaccine. Study observations and caveats: Donors skewed white British and female; clonal diversity was possibly underestimated.

CDR1 SEHNR and CDR2 FQNEAQ come from the germline V gene (reference sequence). Trimming removed 4 bases from V and 2 bases from J, with 11 bases in between. CDR3 length: 14 amino acids. Measured with immunoSEQ multiplex PCR; TCRdb has only the in-frame clones, and not every one. Of under 200,000 clones listed, more than 90% are singletons. This specimen was peripheral blood, taken 28 days after the second dose of the MenACWY control vaccine. The receptor comes from an adult who received the MenACWY meningococcal vaccine as a control. The chain is built from TRBV7-9 and TRBJ1-1; no firm D call. The CDR3 is CASSYYQANTEAFF. Written as DNA, the CDR3 is TGTGCCAGCAGCTATTACCAGGCAAACACTGAAGCTTTCTTT.